A selection of T cell receptor beta chains follows, all from one sample in a study of T cell responses to AZD1222 COVID-19 vaccine. Generated by immunoSEQ multiplex PCR, the TCRdb table keeps only in-frame clones and is missing some. The profile shows about 120,000 clones, less than 90% of them singletons. The material was peripheral blood, obtained on day 0 of AZD1222 vaccination. The receptors originated from an adult in good health. Both conserved end residues are part of each CDR3. The D gene is left open where the match is weak. The listing skips clone size in some rows; elsewhere it reads once, few, many or a size class.

v_gene,d_gene,abundance,j_gene,CDR3aa,CDR3nt
TRBV28,.,once,TRBJ2-3,CASSLGHSTDTQYF,TGTGCCAGCAGTTTAGGGCATAGCACAGATACGCAGTATTTT
TRBV28,TRBD1,.,TRBJ1-5,CATWTGVNQPQHF,TGTGCCACCTGGACAGGGGTCAATCAGCCCCAGCATTTT
TRBV10-3,TRBD1,.,TRBJ1-1,CAISESPGQGFLGAFF,TGTGCCATCAGTGAGTCGCCGGGACAGGGATTTCTTGGAGCTTTCTTT
TRBV5-6,.,.,TRBJ1-6,CASRLSFGPEYSPLHF,TGTGCCAGCAGATTGAGCTTCGGGCCGGAATATTCACCCCTCCACTTT
TRBV18,.,.,TRBJ1-2,CASSPEEGARGYGYTF,TGTGCCAGCTCACCCGAGGAAGGGGCGCGAGGCTATGGCTACACCTTC
TRBV6-2/TRBV6-3,TRBD1,.,TRBJ2-5,CASSPAGTGVRETQYF,TGTGCCAGCAGTCCGGCGGGGACAGGGGTCCGGGAGACCCAGTACTTC
TRBV11-2,TRBD1,.,TRBJ2-3,CASSADRSTDTQYF,TGTGCCAGCAGCGCGGACAGGAGCACAGATACGCAGTATTTT
TRBV3-1/TRBV3-2,.,few,TRBJ1-6,CASSQGIGPRTRGSPLHF,TGTGCCAGCAGCCAAGGGATAGGCCCTCGAACTAGAGGATCACCCCTCCACTTT
TRBV19,.,.,TRBJ1-5,CASSRREYSNQPQHF,TGTGCCAGTAGTCGCCGGGAATATAGCAATCAGCCCCAGCATTTT
TRBV30,.,.,TRBJ2-7,CAWTDRNYEQYF,TGTGCCTGGACCGACAGGAACTACGAGCAGTACTTC
TRBV25-1,TRBD2,.,TRBJ2-1,CASSDHARLAGRYNEQFF,TGTGCCAGCAGTGATCACGCCAGGCTAGCGGGCCGTTACAATGAGCAGTTCTTC
TRBV28,.,.,TRBJ2-1,CASSRTPEQFF,TGTGCCAGCAGTCGAACTCCCGAGCAGTTCTTC
TRBV2,.,few,TRBJ1-2,CASSTGRSYGYTF,TGTGCCAGCAGCACGGGACGGAGCTATGGCTACACCTTC
TRBV2,.,few,TRBJ2-1,CASSELTTGRWNEQFF,TGTGCCAGCAGTGAATTGACAACGGGGCGGTGGAATGAGCAGTTCTTC
TRBV28,.,once,TRBJ1-2,CASTNIPNYGYTF,TGTGCCAGCACCAATATACCTAACTATGGCTACACCTTC
TRBV2,.,.,TRBJ2-5,CASTLSGETQYF,TGTGCCAGCACATTGAGTGGGGAGACCCAGTACTTC